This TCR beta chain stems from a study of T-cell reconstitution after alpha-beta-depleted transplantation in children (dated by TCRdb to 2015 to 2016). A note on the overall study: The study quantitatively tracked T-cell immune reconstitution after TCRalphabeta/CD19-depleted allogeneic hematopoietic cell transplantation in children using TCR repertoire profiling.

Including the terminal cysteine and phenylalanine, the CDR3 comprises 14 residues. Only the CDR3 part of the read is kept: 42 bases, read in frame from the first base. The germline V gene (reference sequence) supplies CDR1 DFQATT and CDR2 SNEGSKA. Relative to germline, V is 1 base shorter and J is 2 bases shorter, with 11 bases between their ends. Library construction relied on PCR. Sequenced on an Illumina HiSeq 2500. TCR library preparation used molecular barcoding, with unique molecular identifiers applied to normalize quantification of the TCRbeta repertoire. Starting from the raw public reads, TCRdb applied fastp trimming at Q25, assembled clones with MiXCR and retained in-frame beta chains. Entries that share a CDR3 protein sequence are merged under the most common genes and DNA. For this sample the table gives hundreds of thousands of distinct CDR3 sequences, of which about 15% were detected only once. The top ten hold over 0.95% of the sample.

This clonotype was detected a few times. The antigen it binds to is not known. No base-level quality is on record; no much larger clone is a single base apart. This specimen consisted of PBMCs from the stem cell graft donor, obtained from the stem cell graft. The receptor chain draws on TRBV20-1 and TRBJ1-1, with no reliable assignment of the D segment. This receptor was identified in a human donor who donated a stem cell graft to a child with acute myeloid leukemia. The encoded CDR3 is CSARVGGYNTEAFF. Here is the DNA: TGCAGTGCTAGAGTCGGCGGGTATAACACTGAAGCTTTCTTT.